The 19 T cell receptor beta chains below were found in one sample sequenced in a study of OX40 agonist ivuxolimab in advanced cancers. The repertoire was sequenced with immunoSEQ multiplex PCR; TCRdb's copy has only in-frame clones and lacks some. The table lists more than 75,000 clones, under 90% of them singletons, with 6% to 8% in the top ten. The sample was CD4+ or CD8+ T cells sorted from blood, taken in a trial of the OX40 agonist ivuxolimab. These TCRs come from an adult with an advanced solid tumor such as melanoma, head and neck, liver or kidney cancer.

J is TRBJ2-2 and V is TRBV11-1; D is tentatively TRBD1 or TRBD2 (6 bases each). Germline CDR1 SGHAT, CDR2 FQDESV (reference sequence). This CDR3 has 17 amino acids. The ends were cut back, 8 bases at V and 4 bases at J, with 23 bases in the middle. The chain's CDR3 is CASAIGGLSAGTGELFF. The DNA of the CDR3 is TGTGCCAGCGCAATCGGGGGCCTCAGTGCCGGCACCGGGGAGCTGTTTTTT.

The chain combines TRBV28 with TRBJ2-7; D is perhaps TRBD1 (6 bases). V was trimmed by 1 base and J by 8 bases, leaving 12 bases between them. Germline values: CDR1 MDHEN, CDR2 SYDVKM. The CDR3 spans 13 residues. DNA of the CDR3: TGTGCCAGCAGTTTATATGATCAGGGGCAGCAGTACTTC. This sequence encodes CASSLYDQGQQYF.

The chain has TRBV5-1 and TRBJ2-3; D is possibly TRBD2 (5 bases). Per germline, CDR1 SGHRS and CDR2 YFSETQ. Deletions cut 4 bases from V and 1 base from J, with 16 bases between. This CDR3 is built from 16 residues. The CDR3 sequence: CASSRGNTHGTDTQYF. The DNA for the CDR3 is TGCGCCAGCAGCCGAGGGAATACCCACGGCACAGATACGCAGTATTTT.

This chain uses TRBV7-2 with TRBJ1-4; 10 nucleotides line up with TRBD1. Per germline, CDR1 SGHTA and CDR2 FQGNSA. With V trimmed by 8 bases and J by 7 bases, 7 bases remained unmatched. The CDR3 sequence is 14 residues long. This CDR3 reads CASGTTGGGEKLFF. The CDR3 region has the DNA TGTGCCAGCGGCACGACAGGGGGCGGTGAAAAACTGTTTTTT.

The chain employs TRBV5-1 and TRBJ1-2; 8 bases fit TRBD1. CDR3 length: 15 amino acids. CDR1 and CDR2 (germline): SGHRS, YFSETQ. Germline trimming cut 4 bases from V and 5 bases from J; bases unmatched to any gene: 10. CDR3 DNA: TGCGCCAGCAGCCCCGGGTTCAGGGGGCCTTATGGCTACACCTTC. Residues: CASSPGFRGPYGYTF. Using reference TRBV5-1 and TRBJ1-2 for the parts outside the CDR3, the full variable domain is KAGVTQTPRYLIKTRGQQVTLSCSPISGHRSVSWYQQTPGQGLQFLFEYFSETQRNKGNFPGRFSGRQFSNSRSEMNVSTLELGDSALYLCASSPGFRGPYGYTFGSGTRLTVV.

CDR3: CASSVTWDNASGANVLTF. In nucleotides, the CDR3 is TGCGCCAGCAGTGTGACATGGGACAACGCATCTGGGGCCAACGTCCTGACTTTC. The rearrangement links TRBV23-1 to TRBJ2-6; D might be TRBD1 (6 bases). TRBV23-1 belongs to the ORF category, with a function that is uncertain. This CDR3 is 18 amino acids long. With 5 bases removed from V and 1 base from J, the gap between germline ends came to 18 bases.

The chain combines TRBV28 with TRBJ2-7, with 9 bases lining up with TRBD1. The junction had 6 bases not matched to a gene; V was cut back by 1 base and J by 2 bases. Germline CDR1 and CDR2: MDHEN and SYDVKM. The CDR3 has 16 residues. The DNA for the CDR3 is TGTGCCAGCAGTTTATTGGGGACAGGGTCTCCCTACGAGCAGTACTTC. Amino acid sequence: CASSLLGTGSPYEQYF.

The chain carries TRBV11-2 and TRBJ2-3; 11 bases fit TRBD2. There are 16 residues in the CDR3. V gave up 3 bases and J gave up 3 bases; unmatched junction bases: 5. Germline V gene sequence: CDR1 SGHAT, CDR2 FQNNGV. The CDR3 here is CASSLTSGMGTDTQYF. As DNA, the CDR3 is TGTGCCAGCAGCTTGACTAGCGGGATGGGGACAGATACGCAGTATTTT.

CDR3: CASSEGSGSNTEAFF. For the CDR3, the DNA is TGCGCCAGCAGCGAAGGATCTGGGTCGAACACTGAAGCTTTCTTT. The rearrangement links TRBV5-1 to TRBJ1-1; D is unclear. Germline V lookup: CDR1 SGHRS, CDR2 YFSETQ. V dropped 4 bases and J dropped 1 base, with 14 bases sitting between them. The CDR3 runs to 15 residues.

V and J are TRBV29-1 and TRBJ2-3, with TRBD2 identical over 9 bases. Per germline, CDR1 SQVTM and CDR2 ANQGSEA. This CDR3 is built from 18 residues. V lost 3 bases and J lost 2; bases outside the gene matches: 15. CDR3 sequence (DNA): TGCAGCGTTGATGAAGGAGTAGCGGGAGTCGGGGTCACAGATACGCAGTATTTT. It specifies CSVDEGVAGVGVTDTQYF.

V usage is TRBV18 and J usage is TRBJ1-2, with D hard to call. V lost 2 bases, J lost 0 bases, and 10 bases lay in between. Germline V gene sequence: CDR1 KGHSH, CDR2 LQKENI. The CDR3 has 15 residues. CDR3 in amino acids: CASSPGPGANYGYTF. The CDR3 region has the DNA TGTGCCAGCTCACCAGGTCCAGGAGCTAACTATGGCTACACCTTC.

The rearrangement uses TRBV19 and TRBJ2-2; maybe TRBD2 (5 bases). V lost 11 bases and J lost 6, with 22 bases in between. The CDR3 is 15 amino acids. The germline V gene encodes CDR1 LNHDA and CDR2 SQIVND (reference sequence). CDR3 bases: TGTGCCGCCTTGGACTCCGTTGATTCTCCCGGGGAGCTGTTTTTT. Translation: CAALDSVDSPGELFF.

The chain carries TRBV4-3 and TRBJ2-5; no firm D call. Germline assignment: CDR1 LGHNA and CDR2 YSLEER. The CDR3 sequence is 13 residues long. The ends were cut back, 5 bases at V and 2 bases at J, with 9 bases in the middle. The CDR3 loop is CASSSSAQETQYF. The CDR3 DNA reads TGCGCCAGCAGCTCATCCGCTCAAGAGACCCAGTACTTC.

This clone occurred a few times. The CDR3 loop reads CASSDWTYEQYF. The CDR3 region has the DNA TGTGCCAGCTCCGATTGGACCTACGAGCAGTACTTC. The rearrangement joins TRBV18 to TRBJ2-7; D call uncertain. This CDR3 is built from 12 residues. V lost 6 bases and J lost 2, with 8 bases in between. From germline, CDR1 is KGHSH and CDR2 LQKENI.

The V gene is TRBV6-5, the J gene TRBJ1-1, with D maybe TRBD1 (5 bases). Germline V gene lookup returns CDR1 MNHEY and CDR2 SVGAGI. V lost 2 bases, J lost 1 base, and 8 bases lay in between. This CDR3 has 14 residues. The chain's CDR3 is CASSYLTANTEAFF. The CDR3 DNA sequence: TGTGCCAGCAGTTACCTGACAGCGAACACTGAAGCTTTCTTT.

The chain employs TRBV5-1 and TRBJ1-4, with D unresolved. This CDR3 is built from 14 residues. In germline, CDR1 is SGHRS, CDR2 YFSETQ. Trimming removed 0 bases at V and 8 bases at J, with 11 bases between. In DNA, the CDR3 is TGCGCCAGCAGCTTGGGTACCTCGAGAGAAAAACTGTTTTTT. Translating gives CASSLGTSREKLFF.

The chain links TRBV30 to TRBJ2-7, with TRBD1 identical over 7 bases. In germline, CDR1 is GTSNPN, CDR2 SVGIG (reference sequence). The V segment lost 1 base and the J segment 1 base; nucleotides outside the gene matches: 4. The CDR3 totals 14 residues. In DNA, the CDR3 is TGTGCCTGGAGTGCCATGACAGGGTCCTACGAGCAGTACTTC. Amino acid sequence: CAWSAMTGSYEQYF.

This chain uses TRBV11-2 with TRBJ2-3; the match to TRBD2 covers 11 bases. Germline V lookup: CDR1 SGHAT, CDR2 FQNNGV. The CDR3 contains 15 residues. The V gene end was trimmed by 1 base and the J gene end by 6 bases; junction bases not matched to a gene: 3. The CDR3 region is CASSLVAGGPDTQYF. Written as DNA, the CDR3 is TGTGCCAGCAGCTTAGTAGCGGGGGGGCCCGATACGCAGTATTTT.

The CDR3 sequence is CASSFMGYTEAFF. In DNA, the CDR3 is TGTGCCAGCAGTTTTATGGGGTACACTGAAGCTTTCTTT. V gene TRBV6-5 combines with J gene TRBJ1-1; D gene ambiguous. The CDR3 is 13 residues long. Germline V gene lookup returns CDR1 MNHEY and CDR2 SVGAGI. The V end lost 4 bases, the J end lost 3 bases, and 9 bases lay between the germline ends.